Each of the 10 T cell receptor beta chains below was sequenced from the same sample in a study of vaccination effects on CD4 cells after COVID-19. Antigen-specific CD4+ T cells expanded by the ViraFEST assay with viral peptide pools were then sequenced. It was after nine to ten days of culture that CD4+ T cells were isolated. Vaccine recipients had no previous SARS-CoV-2 infection; their nucleocapsid antibodies were negative. Antigen specificity for these receptors is unknown. Here immunoSEQ multiplex PCR was the method, and the copy in TCRdb shows in-frame clones only, minus some. The sample carries fewer than 85,000 clones, 60% to 85% recorded once. This sample comprised CD4+ T cells from PBMCs cultured with SARS-CoV-2 spike peptides, obtained before COVID-19 vaccination. These receptors were collected from a human donor who received a COVID-19 vaccine.

The rearrangement joins TRBV6-1 to TRBJ2-1, with 9 bases aligning to TRBD2. Trimming took 4 bases from V and 6 from J; bases not matched to a gene: 10. From germline, CDR1 is MNHNS and CDR2 SASEGT. This CDR3 has 16 amino acids. The CDR3 DNA follows: TGTGCCAGCAGTGGTACTGTAGCGGGGGCTAGCAATGAGCAGTTCTTC. Its protein is CASSGTVAGASNEQFF.

The rearrangement joins TRBV12-3 or TRBV12-4 to TRBJ1-5; possible D gene TRBD1, 6 bases. The CDR3 consists of 13 residues. V was pared by 1 base and J by 7 bases, with 8 bases between. CDR3 in amino acids: CASSLGTEQPQHF. CDR3 nucleotides: TGTGCCAGCAGTTTAGGGACAGAACAGCCCCAGCATTTT.

The chain couples TRBV14 to TRBJ2-7; the match to TRBD2 covers 12 bases. Germline V gene lookup returns CDR1 SGHDN and CDR2 FVKESK. This CDR3 has 22 residues. Unmatched junction bases numbered 28, after V lost 3 bases and J lost 7 bases. CDR3 loop: CASSHRDRVSSTSGGPPGEQYV. The CDR3 DNA follows: TGTGCCAGCAGCCATCGGGACAGGGTCTCTTCTACTAGCGGGGGGCCCCCCGGGGAGCAGTACGTC.

The chain uses TRBV7-3 and TRBJ2-2; 7 bases match TRBD1. J gave up 1 base and V 4 bases, and 3 bases lay outside the gene matches. The V gene's germline CDR1 is SGHTA and CDR2 FQGTGA. The CDR3 has 15 amino acids. The CDR3 DNA reads TGTGCCAGCAGCTCACGACAGGGGAACACCGGGGAGCTGTTTTTT. This encodes CASSSRQGNTGELFF. Full variable domain (outside the CDR3, taken from reference TRBV7-3 and TRBJ2-2): GAGVSQTPSNKVTEKGKYVELRCDPISGHTALYWYRQSLGQGPEFLIYFQGTGAADDSGLPNDRFFAVRPEGSVSTLKIQRTERGDSAVYLCASSSRQGNTGELFFGEGSRLTVL.

The rearrangement uses TRBV28 and TRBJ2-1, with D hard to call. Per the germline V gene, CDR1 is MDHEN and CDR2 is SYDVKM. The CDR3 is 15 residues long. V was shortened by 2 bases and J by 6 bases, with 14 bases between the two germline ends. Here the CDR3 reads CASSLRRRLTNEQFF. CDR3 DNA: TGTGCCAGCAGTTTACGGCGGCGGCTGACCAATGAGCAGTTCTTC.

The chain employs TRBV6-5 and TRBJ2-3; TRBD1 aligns across 9 bases. The CDR3 spans 14 residues. Germline-derived CDR1 and CDR2 are MNHEY and SVGAGI. J gave up 1 base and V 5 bases, and 1 base lay outside the gene matches. CDR3 residues: CASSRDRGTDTQYF. Written as DNA, the CDR3 is TGTGCCAGCAGTAGGGACAGGGGCACAGATACGCAGTATTTT.

The V call is TRBV29-1, the J call TRBJ2-7; either TRBD1 or TRBD2 may fit D (7 bases each). The V gene lost 7 bases and the J gene lost 4 bases, with 23 bases spanning the gap. The CDR3 sequence is 15 residues long. Per the germline V gene, CDR1 is SQVTM and CDR2 is ANQGSEA. The DNA of the CDR3 is TGCAGCGGCGGGGGCTCGGGGACAGTACTTTACGAGCAGTACGTC. As protein: CSGGGSGTVLYEQYV.

The chain links TRBV29-1 to TRBJ1-1; D unclear. The CDR3 runs 11 residues. Trimming removed 7 bases at V and 10 bases at J, with 16 bases between. CDR1 is SQVTM, CDR2 ANQGSEA, per germline. DNA for the CDR3: TGCAGCGCCTGGGTCCTCCGAGCAGCTTTCTTT. As protein: CSAWVLRAAFF.

The rearrangement joins TRBV13 to TRBJ2-5; maybe TRBD2 (5 bases). V was shortened by 5 bases and J by 0 bases, with 13 bases between the two germline ends. This CDR3 has 15 amino acids. Germline lookup yields CDR1 PRHDT and CDR2 FYEKMQ (reference sequence). The DNA of the CDR3 is TGTGCCAGCAGCACCCTCGGGCGGGACCAAGAGACCCAGTACTTC. Protein: CASSTLGRDQETQYF.

This clone was counted a few times. The gene calls are TRBV10-1 and TRBJ1-5, with D unresolved. The germline CDR1 and CDR2 sequences are WNHNN and SYGVQD (reference sequence). V dropped 8 bases and J dropped 3 bases, with 11 bases sitting between them. The CDR3 has 13 amino acids. The CDR3 sequence: CASSPDYNQPQHF. The CDR3 DNA reads as TGCGCCAGCTCCCCGGATTACAATCAGCCCCAGCATTTT.